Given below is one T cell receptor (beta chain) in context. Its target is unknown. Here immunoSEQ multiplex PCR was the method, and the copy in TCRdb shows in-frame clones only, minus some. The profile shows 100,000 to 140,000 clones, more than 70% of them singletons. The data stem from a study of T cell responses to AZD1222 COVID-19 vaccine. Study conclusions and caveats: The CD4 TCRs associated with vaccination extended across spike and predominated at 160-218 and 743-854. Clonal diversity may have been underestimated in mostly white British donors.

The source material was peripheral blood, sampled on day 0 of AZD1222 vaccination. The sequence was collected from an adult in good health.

CDR3 nucleotide sequence: TGTGCCAGCAGCTTGGGACAGTTCAGCGATGAGCAGTTCTTC. It encodes CASSLGQFSDEQFF. The chain joins TRBV11-2 to TRBJ2-1; TRBD1 aligns across 7 bases. Germline assignment: CDR1 SGHAT and CDR2 FQNNGV. V gave up 3 bases and J gave up 8 bases; unmatched junction bases: 7. This CDR3 spans 14 amino acids.